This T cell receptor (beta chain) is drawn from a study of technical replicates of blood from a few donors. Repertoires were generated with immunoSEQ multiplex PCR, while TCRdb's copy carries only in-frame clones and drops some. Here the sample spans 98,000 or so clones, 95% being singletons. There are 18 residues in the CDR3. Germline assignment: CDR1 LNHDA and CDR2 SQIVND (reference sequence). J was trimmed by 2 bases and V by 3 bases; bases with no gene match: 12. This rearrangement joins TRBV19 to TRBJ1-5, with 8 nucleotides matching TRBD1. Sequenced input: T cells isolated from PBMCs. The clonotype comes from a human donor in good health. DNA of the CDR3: TGTGCCAGTAGTATCGTTACAGGGGGAGATAATGGCAATCAGCCCCAGCATTTT. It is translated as CASSIVTGGDNGNQPQHF.